This T cell receptor beta chain derives from a study of blood T cell repertoires in COVID-19. Study overall: Sites across the United States, Italy and Spain contributed samples from acute and convalescent COVID-19. PBMCs, B-cell-depleted T cells, or T cells provided the cDNA or gDNA that made up the material.

V lost 3 bases and J lost 7, with 12 bases in between. CDR3 length: 13 amino acids. Germline CDR1 reads MGHRA; CDR2 reads YSYEKL. Libraries were prepared by immunoSEQ multiplex PCR; TCRdb keeps only in-frame clonotypes and omits some of them. This table holds fewer than 250,000 clones, 80% found once. This chain joins TRBV4-1 and TRBJ2-5; tentative D call: TRBD1 (5 bases). This sequence originates from a man aged 55 to 69 with acute or convalescent COVID-19. The sample taken for sequencing was peripheral blood. The CDR3 is CASSQGQGTTQYF. In DNA form, the CDR3 reads TGCGCCAGCAGCCAGGGGCAGGGTACGACCCAGTACTTC.